This T cell receptor (beta chain) was sequenced for a study of PD-1 blockade in classical Hodgkin lymphoma. Trimming pared 0 bases from V and 4 bases from J, leaving 7 bases between. This CDR3 is built from 13 residues. In germline, CDR1 is LNHNV, CDR2 YYDKDF (reference sequence). Indicated time point: cycle 4 day 1 (C4D1), after 5 to 7 weeks of nivolumab. Every single patient, without exception, relapsed after autologous stem cell transplantation, and brentuximab vedotin exposure varied. Thawed PBMCs underwent magnetic negative selection to yield purified CD4+ T cells. This table comes from immunoSEQ multiplex PCR, and its TCRdb copy is limited to in-frame clones, with some not included. The profile covers 18,000 or so clones, with roughly 65% appearing a single time and 2% to 3% taken by the ten largest.

This TCR was recovered from a human donor with classical Hodgkin lymphoma. The chain couples TRBV15 to TRBJ2-7; D remains ambiguous. This material consisted of CD4+ T cells from blood, taken before the fourth cycle of nivolumab. The CDR3 is CATSREIGYEQYF. The CDR3, as DNA: TGTGCCACCAGCAGAGAAATAGGTTACGAGCAGTACTTC.